Sequencing of this T cell receptor (beta chain) was carried out in a study of cytomegalovirus exposure and HLA in healthy donors. The PCR used 60 Vbeta and 13 Jbeta primers. This table comes from immunoSEQ multiplex PCR, and its TCRdb copy is limited to in-frame clones, with some not included. The sample includes fewer than 200,000 clones, 75% to 90% of them seen just once. Germline CDR1 is SGHAT and CDR2 is FQNNGV. CDR3 size: 15 residues. V lost 3 bases, J lost 0 bases, and 10 bases lay in between. Sequencing was performed on PBMCs. V is TRBV11-2 and J is TRBJ2-3; possible D gene TRBD1, 6 bases. This TCR was recovered from a male donor in good health and CMV-seronegative. This CDR3 is CASSLGQPSTDTQYF. The CDR3 bases are TGTGCCAGCAGCTTGGGACAACCTAGCACAGATACGCAGTATTTT.